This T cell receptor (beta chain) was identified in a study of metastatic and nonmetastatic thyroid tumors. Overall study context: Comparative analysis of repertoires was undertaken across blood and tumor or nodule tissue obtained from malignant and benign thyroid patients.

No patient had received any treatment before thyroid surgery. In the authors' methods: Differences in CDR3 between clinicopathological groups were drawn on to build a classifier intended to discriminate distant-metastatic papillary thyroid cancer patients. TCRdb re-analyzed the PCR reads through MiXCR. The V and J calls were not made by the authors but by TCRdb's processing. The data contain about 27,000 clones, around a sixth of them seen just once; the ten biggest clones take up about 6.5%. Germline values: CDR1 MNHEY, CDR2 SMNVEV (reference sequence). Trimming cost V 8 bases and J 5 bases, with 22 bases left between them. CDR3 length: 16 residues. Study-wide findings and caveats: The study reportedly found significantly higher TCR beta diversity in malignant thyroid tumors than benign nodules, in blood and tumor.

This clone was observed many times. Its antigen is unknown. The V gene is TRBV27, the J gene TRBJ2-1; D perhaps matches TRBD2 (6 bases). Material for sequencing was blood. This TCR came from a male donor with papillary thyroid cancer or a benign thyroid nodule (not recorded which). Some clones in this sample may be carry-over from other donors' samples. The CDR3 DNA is TGTGCCAGCGCTCCCTTCGGGAGATCATCCAACAATGAGCAGTTCTTC. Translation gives CASAPFGRSSNNEQFF.